Below are 20 T cell receptor beta chains sequenced from a single sample in a study of TIL therapy for anti-PD-1-resistant metastatic lung cancer. Sequencing used immunoSEQ v3. Sequenced by immunoSEQ multiplex PCR; TCRdb stores in-frame clones only, minus some. The data show more than 45,000 clones, with around 90% seen just once and around 2.6% held by the top ten. Time point specified: pre-treatment sample, taken before nivolumab and TIL therapy. The specimen was blood, collected at baseline. These receptors came from a person aged 25 to 85 with non-small cell lung cancer.

The rearrangement links TRBV11-2 to TRBJ2-3; D is possibly TRBD2 (5 bases). This CDR3 spans 16 amino acids. Germline CDR1 is SGHAT and CDR2 is FQNNGV. Between the trimmed V and J ends, which lost 3 bases and 2 bases, there was a span of 15 bases. CDR3 sequence: CASSFLDSLITDTQYF. The DNA for the CDR3 is TGTGCCAGCAGCTTTTTGGACTCCTTAATCACAGATACGCAGTATTTT.

The table lists this clone with a few counts. This chain's CDR3 is CASRPLNEKLFF. The CDR3 DNA is TGTGCCTCTCGGCCTCTAAATGAAAAACTGTTTTTT. V gene TRBV2 combines with J gene TRBJ1-4, with no clear D. The V gene lost 11 bases and the J gene lost 5 bases, with 12 bases spanning the gap. CDR1 and CDR2 (germline): SNHLY, FYNNEI. This CDR3 spans 12 amino acids.

The genes are TRBV18 and TRBJ2-7, with D perhaps matching TRBD2 (6 bases). CDR3 length: 14 amino acids. Deletions cut 2 bases from V and 2 bases from J, with 10 bases between. Germline V gene lookup returns CDR1 KGHSH and CDR2 LQKENI. This chain's CDR3 is CASSPGTGTYEQYF. As DNA, the CDR3 is TGTGCCAGCTCACCAGGGACTGGGACCTACGAGCAGTACTTC.

V gene TRBV29-1 combines with J gene TRBJ1-1; D gene ambiguous. The germline V gene encodes CDR1 SQVTM and CDR2 ANQGSEA. The CDR3 contains 11 residues. The V end was cut by 5 bases, the J end by 3 bases, with 7 bases between. CDR3 coding DNA: TGCAGCGTTCGAGTGTACACTGAAGCTTTCTTT. Translating it yields CSVRVYTEAFF.

The sample holds a few counts of this clone. J is TRBJ1-1 and V is TRBV27; no firm D call. V lost 5 bases to trimming and J lost 6 bases, with 13 bases between them. Germline lookup yields CDR1 MNHEY and CDR2 SMNVEV (reference sequence). This CDR3 comprises 13 residues. CDR3 protein: CASSKPGRPEAFF. CDR3 sequence (DNA): TGTGCCAGCAGTAAACCGGGCCGCCCTGAAGCTTTCTTT.

This chain connects TRBV5-8 to TRBJ1-2; D is undetermined. The V end was cut by 0 bases, the J end by 11 bases, with 23 bases between. Germline CDR1 reads SGHTS; CDR2 reads YDEGEE. The CDR3 extends over 16 amino acids. CDR3 residues: CASSLDRAEGAWGYTF. DNA for the CDR3: TGTGCCAGCAGCTTGGATCGCGCGGAGGGAGCTTGGGGTTACACCTTC.

The chain carries TRBV19 and TRBJ2-7; D is undetermined. The CDR3 is 14 residues long. Germline V gene lookup returns CDR1 LNHDA and CDR2 SQIVND (reference sequence). V gave up 2 bases and J gave up 0 bases, with 8 bases separating them. CDR3 sequence: CASSITAVSYEQYF. Written as DNA, the CDR3 is TGTGCCAGTAGTATAACCGCAGTCTCCTACGAGCAGTACTTC.

The chain uses TRBV18 and TRBJ2-3, with 8 bases that match TRBD1. The CDR3 is made up of 16 amino acids. Trimming removed 3 bases from V and 5 bases from J; junction bases left unmatched: 10. Germline V gene lookup returns CDR1 KGHSH and CDR2 LQKENI. The CDR3 loop is CASSPSQTGAGDTQYF. The DNA for the CDR3 is TGTGCCAGCTCACCCTCTCAGACAGGGGCGGGAGATACGCAGTATTTT.

The chain joins TRBV6-5 to TRBJ1-2, with D uncertain. V was cut by 8 bases and J by 4 bases, with 14 bases left in between. The germline V gene encodes CDR1 MNHEY and CDR2 SVGAGI. CDR3 size: 13 residues. In nucleotides, the CDR3 is TGTGCCAGCCCGAAGGACGTCCGCTATGGCTACACCTTC. This encodes CASPKDVRYGYTF.

CDR3 nucleotide sequence: TGCGCCAGCAGCGGTGGGGGGACTAGCGTTGGAGGCAAGCAGTACTTC. This encodes CASSGGGTSVGGKQYF. V and J are TRBV23-1 and TRBJ2-7, with 10 nucleotides matching TRBD2. TRBV23-1 is noted as an ORF with a role that remains uncertain. This CDR3 spans 16 amino acids. V dropped 6 bases and J dropped 8; count of bases not matched to a gene: 16.

The chain links TRBV6-5 to TRBJ1-5, with D perhaps TRBD1 (5 bases). Trimming took 4 bases from V and 7 from J, leaving 8 bases between them. The germline V gene has CDR1 MNHEY and CDR2 SVGAGI. This CDR3 comprises 12 residues. Here the CDR3 DNA reads TGTGCCAGCAGTTGGGACTGGCAGCCCCAGCATTTT. Encoded protein: CASSWDWQPQHF.

This chain links TRBV5-1 with TRBJ2-2; no firm D call. Looked up from germline, CDR1 is SGHRS and CDR2 is YFSETQ. This CDR3 is built from 11 residues. V lost 5 bases and J 6 bases, leaving 5 bases between the germline ends. Here the CDR3 reads CASRSAGELFF. The DNA of the CDR3 is TGCGCCAGCAGGAGTGCCGGGGAGCTGTTTTTT.

A remark on this clone: This sample includes further DNA sequences coding for the same CDR3. The V and J genes are TRBV29-1 and TRBJ2-7; D not resolved. The CDR3 has 11 residues. V gave up 6 bases and J gave up 4 bases, with 10 bases separating them. Germline V gene sequence: CDR1 SQVTM, CDR2 ANQGSEA. CDR3 protein: CSVGTDYEQYF. The CDR3 DNA reads as TGCAGCGTCGGTACAGATTACGAGCAGTACTTC.

The chain uses TRBV6-1 and TRBJ1-1; D is undetermined. This CDR3 contains 14 residues. Trimming left V 0 bases short and J 1 base short, with 6 bases between. Germline CDR1 and CDR2: MNHNS and SASEGT. CDR3: CASSEAGTNTEAFF. The CDR3 nucleotides are TGTGCCAGCAGTGAAGCGGGCACGAACACTGAAGCTTTCTTT.

In this sample, this clone turned up a few times. The V call is TRBV6-5, the J call TRBJ2-7; 8 positions agree with TRBD1. In germline, CDR1 is MNHEY, CDR2 SVGAGI. The CDR3 runs to 13 residues. V lost 1 base, J lost 6 bases, and 2 bases stayed unmatched. CDR3 nucleotide sequence: TGTGCCAGCAGTTACTGGACAGGGAGCGAGCAGTACTTC. Amino acids: CASSYWTGSEQYF.

The chain uses TRBV28 and TRBJ2-7, with a weak D call TRBD2 (6 bases). Trimming stripped 1 base from V and 5 bases from J, with 12 bases between. The length of the CDR3 is 14 residues. CDR1 and CDR2 (germline): MDHEN, SYDVKM. The CDR3 region has the DNA TGTGCCAGCAGTTTATTATGGAGGGCGGACGAGCAGTACTTC. It codes for CASSLLWRADEQYF.

The V gene is TRBV19, the J gene TRBJ2-3; D is uncertain. V lost 1 base to trimming and J lost 4 bases, with 9 bases between them. This CDR3 spans 14 amino acids. Per the germline V gene, CDR1 is LNHDA and CDR2 is SQIVND (reference sequence). This chain's CDR3 is CASSIVWGPDTQYF. The CDR3 DNA is TGTGCCAGTAGTATAGTTTGGGGTCCAGATACGCAGTATTTT.

In DNA form, the CDR3 reads TGTGCCAGCTCACCGTTTTCGACAGGGGCCGACGAGCAGTACTTC. Protein product: CASSPFSTGADEQYF. The V gene is TRBV18, the J gene TRBJ2-7; 8 bases map to TRBD1. CDR1 is KGHSH and CDR2 is LQKENI in the germline V gene. The CDR3 totals 15 residues. The trim removed 3 bases at V and 5 bases at J, leaving 9 bases unmatched.

The rearrangement links TRBV6-1 to TRBJ2-1, with D possibly being TRBD1 or TRBD2 (5 bases each). This CDR3 comprises 15 residues. The germline V and J ends were trimmed by 0 bases and 6 bases, with 12 bases remaining between them. The germline CDR1 and CDR2 sequences are MNHNS and SASEGT. In nucleotides, the CDR3 is TGTGCCAGCAGTGAAGCTCTCGGGACCCCCAATGAGCAGTTCTTC. This translates into CASSEALGTPNEQFF.

The DNA for the CDR3 is TGCGCCAGCAGTGAGGACCCCAGGGGAAATGAGCAGTTCTTC. Its protein product is CASSEDPRGNEQFF. The rearrangement joins TRBV10-2 to TRBJ2-1, with a weak D call TRBD1 (6 bases). CDR1 and CDR2 (germline): WSHSY, SAAADI. This CDR3 has 14 amino acids. Trimming shortened V by 2 bases and J by 7 bases, and 12 bases separated the two germline ends.